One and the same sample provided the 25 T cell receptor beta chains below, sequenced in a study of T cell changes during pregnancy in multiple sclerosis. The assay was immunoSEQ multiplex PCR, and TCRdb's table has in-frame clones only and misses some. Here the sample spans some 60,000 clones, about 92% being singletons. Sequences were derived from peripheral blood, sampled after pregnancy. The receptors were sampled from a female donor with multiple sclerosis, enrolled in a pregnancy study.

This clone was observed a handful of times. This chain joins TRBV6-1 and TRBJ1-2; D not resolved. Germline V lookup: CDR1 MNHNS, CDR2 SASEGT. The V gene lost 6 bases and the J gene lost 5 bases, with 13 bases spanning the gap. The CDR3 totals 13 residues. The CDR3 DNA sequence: TGTGCCAGCAGGGACTCCGCGGGGTATGGCTACACCTTC. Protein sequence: CASRDSAGYGYTF.

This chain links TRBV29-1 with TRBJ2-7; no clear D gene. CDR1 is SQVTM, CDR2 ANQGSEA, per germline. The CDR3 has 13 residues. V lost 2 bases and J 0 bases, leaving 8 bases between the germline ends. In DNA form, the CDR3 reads TGCAGCGTTGAAAGCGACGGCTCCTACGAGCAGTACTTC. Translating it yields CSVESDGSYEQYF.

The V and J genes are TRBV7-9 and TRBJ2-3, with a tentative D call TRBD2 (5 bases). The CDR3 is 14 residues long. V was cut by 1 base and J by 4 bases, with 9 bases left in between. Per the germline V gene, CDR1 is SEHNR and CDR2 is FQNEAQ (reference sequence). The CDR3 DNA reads TGTGCCAGCAGCTTAGGGGAGTATGCAGATACGCAGTATTTT. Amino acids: CASSLGEYADTQYF.

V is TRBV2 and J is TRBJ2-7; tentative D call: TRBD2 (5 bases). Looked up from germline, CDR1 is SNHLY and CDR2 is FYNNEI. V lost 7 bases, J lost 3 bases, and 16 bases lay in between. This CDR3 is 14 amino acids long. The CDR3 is CASMRVGVGYEQYF. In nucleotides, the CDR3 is TGTGCCAGCATGCGGGTCGGGGTCGGCTACGAGCAGTACTTC.

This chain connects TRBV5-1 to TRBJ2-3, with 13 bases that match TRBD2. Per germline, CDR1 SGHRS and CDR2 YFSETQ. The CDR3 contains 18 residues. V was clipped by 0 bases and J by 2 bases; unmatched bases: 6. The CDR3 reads CASSLVRTSGSNTDTQYF. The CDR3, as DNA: TGCGCCAGCAGCTTGGTGAGGACTAGCGGGAGTAACACAGATACGCAGTATTTT.

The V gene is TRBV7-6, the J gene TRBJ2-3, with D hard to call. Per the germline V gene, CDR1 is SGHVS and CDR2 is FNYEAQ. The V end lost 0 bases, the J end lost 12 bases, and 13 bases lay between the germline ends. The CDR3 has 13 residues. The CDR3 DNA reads TGTGCCAGCAGCTTAGCTGCGGAGCTTTCCCAGTATTTT. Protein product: CASSLAAELSQYF.

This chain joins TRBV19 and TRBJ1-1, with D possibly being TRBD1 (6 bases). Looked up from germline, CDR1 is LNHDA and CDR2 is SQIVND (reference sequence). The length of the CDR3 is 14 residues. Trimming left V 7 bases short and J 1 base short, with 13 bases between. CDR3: CASKMRTANTEAFF. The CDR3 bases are TGTGCCAGTAAAATGCGGACAGCGAACACTGAAGCTTTCTTT.

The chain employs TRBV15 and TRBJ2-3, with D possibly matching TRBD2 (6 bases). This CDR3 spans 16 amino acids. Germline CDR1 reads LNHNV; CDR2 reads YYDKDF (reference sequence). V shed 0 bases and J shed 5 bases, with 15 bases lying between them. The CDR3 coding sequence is TGTGCCACCAGCAGAGAGGGCGGGATGGCGGGAGATACGCAGTATTTT. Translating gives CATSREGGMAGDTQYF.

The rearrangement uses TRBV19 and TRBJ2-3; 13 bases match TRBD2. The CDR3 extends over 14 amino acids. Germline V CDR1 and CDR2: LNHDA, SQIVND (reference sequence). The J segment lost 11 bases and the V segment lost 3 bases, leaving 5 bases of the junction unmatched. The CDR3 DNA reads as TGTGCCAGTAGTATTGGGACTAGCGGGATACAGCAGTATTTT. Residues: CASSIGTSGIQQYF.

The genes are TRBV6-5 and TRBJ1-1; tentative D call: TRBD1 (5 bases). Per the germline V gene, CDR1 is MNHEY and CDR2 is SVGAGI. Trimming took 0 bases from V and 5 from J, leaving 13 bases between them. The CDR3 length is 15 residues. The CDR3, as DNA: TGTGCCAGCAGTTACTCAATACCAAAGGGGACTGAAGCTTTCTTT. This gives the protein CASSYSIPKGTEAFF.

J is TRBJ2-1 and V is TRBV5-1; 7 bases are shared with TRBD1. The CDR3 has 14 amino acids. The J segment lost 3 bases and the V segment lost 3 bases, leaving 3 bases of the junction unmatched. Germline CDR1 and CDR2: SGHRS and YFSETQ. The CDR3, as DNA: TGCGCCAGCAGCTCGGGACAGAACTACAATGAGCAGTTCTTC. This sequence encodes CASSSGQNYNEQFF.

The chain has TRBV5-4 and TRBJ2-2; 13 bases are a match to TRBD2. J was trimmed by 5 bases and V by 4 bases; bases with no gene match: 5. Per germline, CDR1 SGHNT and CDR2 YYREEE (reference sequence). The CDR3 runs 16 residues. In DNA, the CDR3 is TGTGCCAGCAGCACAGGACTAGCGGGAGTAACCGGGGAGCTGTTTTTT. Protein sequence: CASSTGLAGVTGELFF.

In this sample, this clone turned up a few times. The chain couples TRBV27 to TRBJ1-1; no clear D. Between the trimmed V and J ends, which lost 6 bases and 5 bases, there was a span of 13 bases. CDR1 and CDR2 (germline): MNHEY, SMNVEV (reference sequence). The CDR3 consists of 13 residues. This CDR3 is CASSRLGGTEAFF. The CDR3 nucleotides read TGTGCCAGCAGCCGCCTGGGCGGGACTGAAGCTTTCTTT.

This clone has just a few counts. The CDR3 here is CASSPSNYEQYF. Written as DNA, the CDR3 is TGTGCCAGCAGCCCTAGTAACTACGAGCAGTACTTC. The rearrangement uses TRBV2 and TRBJ2-7; D uncertain. Germline CDR1 is SNHLY and CDR2 is FYNNEI. The ends were cut back, 6 bases at V and 3 bases at J, with 9 bases in the middle. The length of the CDR3 is 12 residues. The full variable domain, completed using reference TRBV2 and TRBJ2-7, is EPEVTQTPSHQVTQMGQEVILRCVPISNHLYFYWYRQILGQKVEFLVSFYNNEISEKSEIFDDQFSVERPDGSNFTLKIRSTKLEDSAMYFCASSPSNYEQYFGPGTRLTVT.

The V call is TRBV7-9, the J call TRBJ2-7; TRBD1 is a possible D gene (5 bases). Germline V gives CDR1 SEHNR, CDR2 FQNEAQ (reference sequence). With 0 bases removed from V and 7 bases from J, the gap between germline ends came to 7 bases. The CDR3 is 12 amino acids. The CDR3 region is CASSLARTEQYF. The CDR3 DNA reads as TGTGCCAGCAGCTTAGCGAGGACAGAGCAGTACTTC.

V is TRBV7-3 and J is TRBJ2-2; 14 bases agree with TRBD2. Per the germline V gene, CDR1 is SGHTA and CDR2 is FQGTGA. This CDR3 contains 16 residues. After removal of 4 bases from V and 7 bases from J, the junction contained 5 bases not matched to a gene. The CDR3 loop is CASSSGLAGALGELFF. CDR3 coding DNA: TGTGCCAGCAGCTCGGGACTAGCGGGAGCGCTCGGGGAGCTGTTTTTT.

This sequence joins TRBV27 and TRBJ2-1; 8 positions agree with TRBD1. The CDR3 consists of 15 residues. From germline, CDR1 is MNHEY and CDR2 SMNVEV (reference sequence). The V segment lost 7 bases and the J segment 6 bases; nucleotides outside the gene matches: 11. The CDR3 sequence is CASTHPGGRFNEQFF. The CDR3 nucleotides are TGTGCCAGCACTCATCCAGGGGGCAGGTTCAATGAGCAGTTCTTC.

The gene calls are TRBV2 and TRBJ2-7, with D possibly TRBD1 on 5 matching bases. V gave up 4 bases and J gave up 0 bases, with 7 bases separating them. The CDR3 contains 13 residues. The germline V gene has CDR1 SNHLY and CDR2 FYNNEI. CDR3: CASSGQSSYEQYF. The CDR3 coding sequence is TGTGCCAGCAGTGGACAGAGCTCCTACGAGCAGTACTTC.

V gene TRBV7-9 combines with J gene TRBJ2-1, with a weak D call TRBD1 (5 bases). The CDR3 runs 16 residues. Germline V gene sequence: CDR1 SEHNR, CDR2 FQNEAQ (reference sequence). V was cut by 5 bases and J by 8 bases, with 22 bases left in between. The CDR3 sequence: CASSIIAGQLGYEQFF. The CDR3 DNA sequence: TGTGCCAGCAGCATCATAGCAGGACAATTGGGTTATGAGCAGTTCTTC.

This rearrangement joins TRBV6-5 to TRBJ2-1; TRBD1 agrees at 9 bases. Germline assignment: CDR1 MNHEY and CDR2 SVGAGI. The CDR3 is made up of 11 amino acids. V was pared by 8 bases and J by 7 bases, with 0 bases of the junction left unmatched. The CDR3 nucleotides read TGTGCCAGCGGACAGGGGAATGAGCAGTTCTTC. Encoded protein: CASGQGNEQFF.

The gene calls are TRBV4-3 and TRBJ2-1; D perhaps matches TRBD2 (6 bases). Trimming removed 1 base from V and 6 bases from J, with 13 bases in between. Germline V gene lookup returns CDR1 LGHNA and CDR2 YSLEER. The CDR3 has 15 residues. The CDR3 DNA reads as TGCGCCAGCAGCCAAGGCTCCGGGGGAAGCAATGAGCAGTTCTTC. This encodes CASSQGSGGSNEQFF.

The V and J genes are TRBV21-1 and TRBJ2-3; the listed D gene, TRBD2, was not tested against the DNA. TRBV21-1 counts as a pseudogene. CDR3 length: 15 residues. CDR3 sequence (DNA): TGTGCCAGCAGCCCCCCAGGGAGGGACCCAGATACGCAGTATTTT. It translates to CASSPPGRDPDTQYF.

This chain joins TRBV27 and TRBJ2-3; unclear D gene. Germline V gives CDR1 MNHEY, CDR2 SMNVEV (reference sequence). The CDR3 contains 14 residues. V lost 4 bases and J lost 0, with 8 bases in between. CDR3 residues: CASSYGGSTDTQYF. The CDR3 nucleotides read TGTGCCAGCAGTTACGGCGGTAGCACAGATACGCAGTATTTT.

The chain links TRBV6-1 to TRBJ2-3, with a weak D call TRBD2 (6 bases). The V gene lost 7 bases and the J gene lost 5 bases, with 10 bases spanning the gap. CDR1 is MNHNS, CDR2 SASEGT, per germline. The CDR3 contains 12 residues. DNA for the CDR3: TGTGCCAGCATCCAAGCGGGAGATACGCAGTATTTT. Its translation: CASIQAGDTQYF.

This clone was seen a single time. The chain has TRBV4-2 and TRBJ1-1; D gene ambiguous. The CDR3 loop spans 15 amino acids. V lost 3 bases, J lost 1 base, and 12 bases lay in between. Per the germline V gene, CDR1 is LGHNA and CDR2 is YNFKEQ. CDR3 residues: CASSQTKQRNTEAFF. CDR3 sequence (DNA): TGTGCCAGCAGCCAGACAAAACAGAGGAACACTGAAGCTTTCTTT.